This TCR beta chain was captured by sequencing in a study of Graves' ophthalmopathy and Graves' hyperthyroidism (dated by TCRdb to the late 2010s). Broadly, across the study: Peripheral blood was collected at initial diagnosis, prior to any treatment. The study used TCR beta repertoire signatures to distinguish Graves' ophthalmopathy from Graves' hyperthyroidism and to predict progression to ophthalmopathy. In total, over 130 blood samples were TCR-sequenced: approximately 42 ophthalmopathy, roughly 80 hyperthyroidism and 17 hyperthyroidism-to-ophthalmopathy patients. To explore V-J signatures distinguishing ophthalmopathy from hyperthyroidism, a discovery set of under 110 patients (roughly 45 ophthalmopathy, 57 stable hyperthyroidism) was enrolled. For independent validation, a separate cohort was made up of roughly 19 hyperthyroidism patients plus 17 patients who later progressed from hyperthyroidism to ophthalmopathy. In roughly 6 hyperthyroidism patients, the T-cell repertoire of thyroid tissue was compared with the T-cell repertoire of blood. After sampling, hyperthyroidism patients received methimazole starting at 30 mg daily, and ophthalmopathy patients received high-dose intravenous methylprednisolone. The investigation overall reported the following: Sample size was not statistically predetermined, and group allocation was not concealed from the investigators. In validation, the model predicted ophthalmopathy progression with 55% to 71% sensitivity and roughly 72% specificity; roughly 11 predicted patients were CT-confirmed with GO in a median of around 6 months. Among expanded thyroid clonotypes with frequency above 0.001, most also showed up in blood, which suggests that blood repertoires may reflect the thyroid immune response. The 13-signature model separated ophthalmopathy from stable hyperthyroidism with 85% to 90% sensitivity and 81.08% specificity in cross-validation, and 80%/75% in the test set.

The CDR1 and CDR2 encoded by the germline V gene (reference sequence) are SEHNR and FQNEAQ. The V end loses 5 bases and the J end loses 6 bases, and a stretch of 13 bases separates them. From its cysteine to its phenylalanine, the CDR3 spans 13 amino acids. CDR3 DNA is the only sequence kept; it has 39 bases, read in frame from the first base. Ophthalmopathy patients were characterized by moderately to severely active disease, a Clinical Activity Score of at least 3, a NOSPECS grade of at least 4, and a disease duration under 3 months. Anyone with other autoimmune diseases, uncontrolled infections, pregnancy or lactation was excluded from the study. Clinical symptoms, serum thyroxine, TRAb, thyroid ultrasound and orbital computed tomography were used for diagnosis. Using Ficoll-Paque density gradient centrifugation, PBMCs were isolated from about 9.4 ml of fresh peripheral blood. Total RNA was extracted with Trizol reagent and quality-checked on an Agilent 2100 Bioanalyzer.

For repertoire sequencing, the TCR beta CDR3 regions were amplified from RNA transcripts. The first round of RT-PCR was done with HTBI primers and the Qiagen OneStep RT-PCR kit, and was followed by a second round of multiplex PCR, then size selection and purification. The libraries underwent paired-end sequencing with 100 bp reads on an Illumina HiSeq2000. Concerning the study's data processing: SOAPnuke was used for read processing, and reads with adapters, uncalled bases, a mean Phred below 15, or no exact constant-primer or identifier match were discarded. High-quality paired reads were merged with COPE v1.2.5. Clonotypes were defined as unique nucleotide sequences and were aligned to IMGT TRB V, D and J references using MiTCR v1.1. The analysis was limited to V-J combinations with a frequency above 0.0001, which together covered 99.2% of repertoires. For each V-J combination, a TCR clonal expansion and chaos score was defined as the ratio of F50 clonal expansion to chaos observed in the TCRdist matrix. Welch's t-statistics and random forest were used to narrow the features down to over ten V-J combinations, which were then fed into a naive Bayes classifier. The Morisita-Horn index was used to measure how similar the thyroid and blood repertoires were. TCRdb itself trimmed the public reads at Q25 with fastp, ran MiXCR and retained productive beta chains. Rows are unified per CDR3 protein, each entry keeping the most common DNA and genes. The V and J calls and clone size come from TCRdb's table, not from the authors' own analysis. Within this sample are about 240,000 distinct CDR3 sequences, with around 50% of them counted one time only. The ten largest clones add up to approximately 51% of the sample.

As to this clonotype: Its antigen is unknown. Base qualities are not at hand, and no much larger clone is one base apart.

This sequence uses TRBV7-9 and TRBJ1-1, with the D gene uncertain. Sample: peripheral blood. The TCR comes from an adult man with Graves' ophthalmopathy. The nucleotides read TGTGCCAGCAGCCAAGAGATATTCGCTGAAGCTTTCTTT. It translates as CASSQEIFAEAFF. Here the CDR3 is joined to the reference TRBV7-9 and TRBJ1-1 genes, and the full variable domain is: DTGVSQNPRHKITKRGQNVTFRCDPISEHNRLYWYRQTLGQGPEFLTYFQNEAQLEKSRLLSDRFSAERPKGSFSTLEIQRTEQGDSAMYLCASSQEIFAEAFFGQGTRLTVV.